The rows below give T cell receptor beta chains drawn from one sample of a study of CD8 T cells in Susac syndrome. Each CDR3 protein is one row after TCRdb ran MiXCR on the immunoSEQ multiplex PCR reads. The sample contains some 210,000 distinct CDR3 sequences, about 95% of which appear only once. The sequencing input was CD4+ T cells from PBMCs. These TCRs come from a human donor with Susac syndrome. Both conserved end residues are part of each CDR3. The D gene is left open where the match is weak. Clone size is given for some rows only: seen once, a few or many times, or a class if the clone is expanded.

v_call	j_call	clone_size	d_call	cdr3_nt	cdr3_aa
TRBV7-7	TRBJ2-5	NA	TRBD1	TGTGCTAGCAGCTACAGACAGGGGGAGACCCAGTACTTC	CASSYRQGETQYF
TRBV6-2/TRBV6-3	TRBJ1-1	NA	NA	TGTGCCAGCAGATCCGACAGGCTGAACACTGAAGCTTTCTTT	CASRSDRLNTEAFF
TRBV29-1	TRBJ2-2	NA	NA	TGCAGCGTTGGGACAGCTGGGACCGGGGAGCTGTTTTTT	CSVGTAGTGELFF
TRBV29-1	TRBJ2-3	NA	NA	TGCAGCGTTGTTCCCATCACAGATACGCAGTATTTT	CSVVPITDTQYF
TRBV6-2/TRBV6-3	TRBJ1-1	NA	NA	TGTGCCAGCAGTTCTTGGGCAGGAGGGGACACTGAAGCTTTCTTT	CASSSWAGGDTEAFF
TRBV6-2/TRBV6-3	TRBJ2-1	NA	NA	TGTGCCAGCAGTTACCAGCCGGGTGGGAATGAGCAGTTCTTC	CASSYQPGGNEQFF
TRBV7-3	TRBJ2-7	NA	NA	TGTGCCAGCAGCCCTGGGGGGGCTACCTACGAGCAGTACTTC	CASSPGGATYEQYF
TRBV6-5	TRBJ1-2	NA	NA	TGTGCCAGCAGTCCGACAGTTAACTATGGCTACACCTTC	CASSPTVNYGYTF
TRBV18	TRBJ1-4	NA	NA	TGTGCCAGCTCACGGGGGCGTACTAATGAAAAACTGTTTTTT	CASSRGRTNEKLFF
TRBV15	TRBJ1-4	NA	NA	TGTGCCACCAGCAGAGATCAGGGCGCAGTTGGGGGTACTAATGAAAAACTGTTTTTT	CATSRDQGAVGGTNEKLFF
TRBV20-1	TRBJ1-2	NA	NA	TGCAGTGCTAGCCAACGGGTGGGAGGGGGCTACACCTTC	CSASQRVGGGYTF
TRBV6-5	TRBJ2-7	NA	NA	TGTGCCAGCAGTTCATCCGGGACGGAGTCCTACGAGCAGTACTTC	CASSSSGTESYEQYF
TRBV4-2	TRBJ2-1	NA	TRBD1	TGTGCCAGCAGCCCCCGAGACAGGGTCGGCGATGAGCAGTTCTTC	CASSPRDRVGDEQFF
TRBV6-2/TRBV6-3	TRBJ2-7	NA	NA	TGTGCCAGCAGTTACGACAGTCGAGCCTACGAGCAGTACTTC	CASSYDSRAYEQYF
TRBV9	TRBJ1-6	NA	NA	TGTGCCAGCAGCGAAGGACAGCGTTCACCCCTCCACTTT	CASSEGQRSPLHF
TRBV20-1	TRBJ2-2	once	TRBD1	TGCAGTGCTAGAGACTTCACAGGGGTAACCGGGGAGCTGTTTTTT	CSARDFTGVTGELFF
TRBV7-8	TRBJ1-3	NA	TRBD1	TGTGCCAGCAGCTTAGTGGGAGACAGGGGCTCTGGAAACACCATATATTTT	CASSLVGDRGSGNTIYF
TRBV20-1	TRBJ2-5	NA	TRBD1	TGCAGTGCTAGAGCGGCGACAGGGGCAGAGACCCAGTACTTC	CSARAATGAETQYF
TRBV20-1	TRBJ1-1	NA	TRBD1	TGCAGTGCTACAAAAACAGGGGCGGCTTTCTTT	CSATKTGAAFF
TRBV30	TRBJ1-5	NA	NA	TGTGCCTGGAGTGCAGGGAATAGTTCTCAGCCCCAGCATTTT	CAWSAGNSSQPQHF
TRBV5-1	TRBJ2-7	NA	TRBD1	TGCGCCAGCAGTCCGGACAGGGTGAACGAGCAGTACTTC	CASSPDRVNEQYF
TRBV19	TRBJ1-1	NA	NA	TGTGCCAGTAGTCTACAGACGCCCCCGGGAAACACTGAAGCTTTCTTT	CASSLQTPPGNTEAFF
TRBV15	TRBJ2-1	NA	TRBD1	TGTGCCACCAGCCGGGGACAGGGGGTTCCCTACAATGAGCAGTTCTTC	CATSRGQGVPYNEQFF
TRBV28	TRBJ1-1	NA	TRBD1	TGTGCCAGCAGTCCCCTGGGACAGGGGCGGACTGAAGCTTTCTTT	CASSPLGQGRTEAFF
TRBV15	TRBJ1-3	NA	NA	TGTGCCACCAGCAGAGATGATAAAAAACGGAGTCTCTCTGGAAACACCATATATTTT	CATSRDDKKRSLSGNTIYF
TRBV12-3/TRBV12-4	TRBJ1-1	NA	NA	TGTGCCAGCATCCCCGGCCCGGATCGGGCCACTGAAGCTTTCTTT	CASIPGPDRATEAFF
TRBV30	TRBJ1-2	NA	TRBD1	TGTGCCTGGAGTCCTGGACAGGGGGTGGGCTACACCTTC	CAWSPGQGVGYTF
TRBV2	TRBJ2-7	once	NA	TGTGCCAGCAGTTTCAACGAGCAGTACTTC	CASSFNEQYF
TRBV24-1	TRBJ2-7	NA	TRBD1	TGTGCCACCAGTGATTTGGCCTCGAGCGACAGGGGGAGAGCCATCGAGCAGTACTTC	CATSDLASSDRGRAIEQYF
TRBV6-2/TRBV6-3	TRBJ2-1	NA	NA	TGTGCCAGCAGAACCCCCCGTGTCCACAATGAGCAGTTCTTC	CASRTPRVHNEQFF
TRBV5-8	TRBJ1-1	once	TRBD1	TGTGCCAGCAGCTCCCGACAGGGGACGAACACTGAAGCTTTCTTT	CASSSRQGTNTEAFF
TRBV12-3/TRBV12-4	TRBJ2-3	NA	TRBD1	TGTGCCAGCAGCGCCGACAGGGGGGGACAGTATTTT	CASSADRGGQYF
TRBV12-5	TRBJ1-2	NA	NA	TGTGCTAGTGGTTTGGGGTCAGCATCCTATGGCTACACCTTC	CASGLGSASYGYTF
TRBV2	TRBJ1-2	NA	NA	TGTGCCAGCAGTGAAACAGCTAACTATGGCTACACCTTC	CASSETANYGYTF
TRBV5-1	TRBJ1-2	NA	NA	TGCGCCAGCAGTCAACTGGCGGGGGGCGAGGATGGCTACACCTTC	CASSQLAGGEDGYTF
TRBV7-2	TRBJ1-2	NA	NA	TGTGCCAGCAGTACACGGGACTATGGCTACACCTTC	CASSTRDYGYTF
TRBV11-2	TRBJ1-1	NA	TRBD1	TGTGCCAGCAGCTTAGGTGGGACAGGGTCTGAAGCTTTCTTT	CASSLGGTGSEAFF
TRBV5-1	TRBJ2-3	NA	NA	TGCGCCAGCAGCTTCACAGGAGGCATGGCGCAGTATTTT	CASSFTGGMAQYF
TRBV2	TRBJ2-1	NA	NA	TGTGCCAGTATGAGGGGGGCCTACAATGAGCAGTTCTTC	CASMRGAYNEQFF
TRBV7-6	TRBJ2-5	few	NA	TGTGCCAGCAGCTTGGGGAACCAAGAGACCCAGTACTTC	CASSLGNQETQYF
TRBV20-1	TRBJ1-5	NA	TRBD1	TGCAGTGCTCGCAGGGGGACCGATCAGCCCCAGCATTTT	CSARRGTDQPQHF
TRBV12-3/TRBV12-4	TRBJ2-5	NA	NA	TGTGCCAGCAGGAGACTTAGCGGTGAGACCCAGTACTTC	CASRRLSGETQYF
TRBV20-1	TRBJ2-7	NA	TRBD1	TGCAGTGCTAGAGGGGACAGGAGGGGGACAGCCTCCTACGAGCAGTACTTC	CSARGDRRGTASYEQYF
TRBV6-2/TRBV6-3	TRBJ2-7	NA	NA	TGTGCCAGCAGTTACTCTAGGAGCCGAGCAACCTACGAGCAGTACTTC	CASSYSRSRATYEQYF
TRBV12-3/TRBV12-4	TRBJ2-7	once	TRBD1	TGTGCCAGCAGTCAATCAGGGGGCGACGAGCAGTACTTC	CASSQSGGDEQYF
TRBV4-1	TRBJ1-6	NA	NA	TGCGCCAGCAGCCAAGATCTAAGACGGGACCTCCACTTT	CASSQDLRRDLHF
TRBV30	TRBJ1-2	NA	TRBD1	TGTGCCTACCCGACAGGGGGAACCTATGGCTACACCTTC	CAYPTGGTYGYTF
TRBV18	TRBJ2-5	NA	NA	TGTGCCAGCTCACCACCGGGGATCCAAGAGACCCAGTACTTC	CASSPPGIQETQYF
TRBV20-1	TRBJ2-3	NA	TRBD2	TGCAGTGCTAGAAGGCCTAGCGGGGGGCTCCTGGCCCCCGATACGCAGTATTTT	CSARRPSGGLLAPDTQYF
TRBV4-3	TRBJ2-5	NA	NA	TGCGCCAGCAGCCAAGATCTACCGCCGAGATTCCAAGAGACCCAGTACTTC	CASSQDLPPRFQETQYF
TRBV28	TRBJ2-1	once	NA	TGTGCCAGCAGCCACCGGGGGAGCTCCTACAATGAGCAGTTCTTC	CASSHRGSSYNEQFF
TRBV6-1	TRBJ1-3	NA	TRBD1	TGTGCCAGCAGGCGGACAGGGCAGTCCTCTGGAAACACCATATATTTT	CASRRTGQSSGNTIYF
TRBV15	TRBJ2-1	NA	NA	TGTGCCACCAGCAGGGGCGCTGAGCAGTTCTTC	CATSRGAEQFF